A selection of T cell receptor beta chains follows, all from one sample in a study of healthy donors' naive CD4 and CD8 T cells. TCRdb ran MiXCR on the reads and lists one entry per CDR3 protein. The table records approximately 180,000 distinct CDR3 sequences, 65% to 75% of them present only once. Sequencing was done on a sample of naive CD4+ and CD8+ T cells sorted from blood, pooled from several donors. These receptors came from a pool of human donors in good health; the sample pools cells from several healthy donors. Each CDR3 is given with its conserved first and last residue.

V: TRBV19; CDR3: CASSISNPRNNQPQHF
V: TRBV27; CDR3: CASSTKGVGTDTQYF
V: TRBV4-1; CDR3: CASSQLHMNEQFF
V: TRBV5-5; CDR3: CASSSLGQGANVGTEAFF
V: TRBV6-5; CDR3: CASSHLRDTDYGYTF
V: TRBV10-3; CDR3: CAINQQGEKYEQYF
V: TRBV4-3; CDR3: CASSQTGELFF
V: TRBV20-1; CDR3: CSARTPRFAGELFF
V: TRBV6-2/TRBV6-3; CDR3: CASSPRVGQFF
V: TRBV6-5; CDR3: CASTDNSYNEQFF
V: TRBV12-3/TRBV12-4; CDR3: CASSLASPSGQLF
V: TRBV27; CDR3: CASSSPTGAPYEQYF
V: TRBV29-1; CDR3: CSVDREAEAFF
V: TRBV29-1; CDR3: CSVRQGRSTEAFF
V: TRBV12-3/TRBV12-4; CDR3: CASSTTGANYGYTF
V: TRBV19; CDR3: CASQNGQGVDEQYF